Listed below are T cell receptor beta chains from one sample, sequenced in a study of T-cell reconstitution after alpha-beta-depleted transplantation in children. TCRdb re-derived calls from the PCR reads in MiXCR, one entry per CDR3 protein. The data hold around 600,000 distinct CDR3 sequences, with over 9.5% observed a single time. Sequenced here: PBMCs from the stem cell graft donor, sampled from the stem cell graft. These receptors came from a human donor who donated a stem cell graft to a child with acute myeloid leukemia. The CDR3 runs from the conserved cysteine through the conserved F or W. A D gene is named only where the DNA matches it firmly.

d_call v_call cdr3_length cdr3_aa
NA TRBV28 12 CASSLQKWEQYF
NA TRBV29-1 14 CSVEGTAESYEQYF
NA TRBV29-1 13 CSGNGLALNEQFF
NA TRBV14 16 CASSQDAGRRSTEAFF
NA TRBV18 12 CASDNGGYEQYF
NA TRBV12-3/TRBV12-4 15 CASSPEGIGYHEQYF
NA TRBV6-2/TRBV6-3 16 CASSSAPDFRDGSKYF
TRBD2 TRBV27 16 CASSFSSGKVTGELFF
NA TRBV29-1 16 CSVEDLRGRNTGELFF
NA TRBV7-7 15 CASSLGPGEGEEQFF
NA TRBV15 13 CATSREISYEQYF
TRBD2 TRBV7-3 19 CASSSFSDGSGMSTDTQYF
TRBD2 TRBV5-8 14 CASSPGLADNEQYF
NA TRBV7-2 17 CASSGRSGPGSTDTQYF
TRBD1 TRBV7-2 15 CASSATNRGYTEAFF
TRBD1 TRBV19 16 CASRRDTGGHNQPQHF
NA TRBV20-1 14 CSASGQLNTGELFF
NA TRBV3-1 17 CASSPEGVGGVVNEQFF
NA TRBV29-1 18 CSVEAVGSGSRSKNIQYF
NA TRBV28 13 CASSFNEGKTQYF
NA TRBV20-1 12 CSTGATNEKLFF
TRBD2 TRBV9 17 CASSQTGLAAPNNEQFF
NA TRBV6-5 14 CASSYSGPGKTQYF
NA TRBV6-5 15 CASTPRTVSNQPQHF
TRBD2 TRBV28 21 CASSPTDSGLAGDSTAHEQYF
NA TRBV28 12 CASSLLAGELFF
TRBD1 TRBV7-3 15 CASSATGINTGELFF
TRBD1 TRBV7-2 15 CASSPDRGFSGELFF
NA TRBV12-3/TRBV12-4 14 CASSLTRGSETQYF
TRBD2 TRBV12-3/TRBV12-4 15 CASSLSRGAYGEQFF
TRBD1 TRBV12-3/TRBV12-4 14 CASSSTRQGTEAFF
TRBD2 TRBV29-1 14 CSVVRAGGTDTQYF
TRBD1 TRBV6-2/TRBV6-3 13 CASQGQLQETQYF
NA TRBV5-1 14 CASKREFGVNEQFF
NA TRBV29-1 12 CSVEDGGSGPYF
NA TRBV20-1 15 CSAREGGRNTDTQYF
TRBD2 TRBV5-1 18 CASSLWGATSGFYNEQFF
NA TRBV5-6 14 CASSFGSLNTEAFF
TRBD2 TRBV5-5 17 CASSPGLAGKTDYEQYF
NA TRBV7-2 15 CASSFAGAGSYEQYF
NA TRBV20-1 13 CSARADRIYEQYF
TRBD1 TRBV29-1 13 CSVAGTVQETQYF
NA TRBV4-2 16 CASSQILGGARDTQYF